What follows are 15 T cell receptor beta chains derived from one specimen sequenced in a study of CD8 T cells in Susac syndrome. A quantity of about 0.5 to 1 ug RNA underwent reverse transcription using random hexamers. TCRdb ran MiXCR on the immunoSEQ multiplex PCR reads and lists one entry per CDR3 protein. The sample records fewer than 90,000 distinct CDR3 sequences, approximately 95% being singletons. Sequenced material: CD8+ T cells from PBMCs. Every receptor here comes from a human donor with Susac syndrome.

The chain has TRBV4-1 and TRBJ1-1; tentatively, D is TRBD1 (5 bases). Trimming stripped 0 bases from V and 5 bases from J, with 13 bases between. The germline V gene encodes CDR1 MGHRA and CDR2 YSYEKL. The CDR3 has 15 residues. The CDR3 DNA follows: TGCGCCAGCAGCCAAGAAGGTCGGTGGGGGACTGAAGCTTTCTTT. It is translated as CASSQEGRWGTEAFF.

The chain joins TRBV5-4 to TRBJ1-1; TRBD1 aligns across 7 bases. Germline CDR1 SGHNT, CDR2 YYREEE (reference sequence). The CDR3 consists of 13 residues. The V and J ends lost 4 bases and 1 base, in that order; junction bases with no gene match: 1. The CDR3 region is CASSDRANTEAFF. The CDR3 nucleotides are TGTGCCAGCAGCGACAGGGCGAACACTGAAGCTTTCTTT.

The rearrangement links TRBV5-5 to TRBJ1-2; D remains unclear. The CDR3 runs to 15 residues. Trimming removed 0 bases at V and 1 base at J, with 10 bases between. Germline CDR1 SGHKS, CDR2 YYEKEE (reference sequence). CDR3 loop: CASSLDGVINYGYTF. CDR3 bases: TGTGCCAGCAGCTTGGATGGGGTAATTAACTATGGCTACACCTTC.

The rearrangement joins TRBV9 to TRBJ2-3; 8 nucleotides line up with TRBD1. The germline CDR1 and CDR2 sequences are SGDLS and YYNGEE. V lost 4 bases and J lost 4; bases outside the gene matches: 11. The CDR3 is 16 amino acids. The CDR3 nucleotides read TGTGCCAGCAGCCTCTTCGGGACAGGAGGGCCAGATACGCAGTATTTT. Its translation is CASSLFGTGGPDTQYF.

This clonotype appeared a single time. The V gene is TRBV5-1, the J gene TRBJ1-1; unclear D gene. This CDR3 contains 14 residues. The V and J ends lost 5 bases and 2 bases respectively, with 13 bases between them. The germline V gene encodes CDR1 SGHRS and CDR2 YFSETQ. The CDR3 sequence: CASSRKFRNTEAFF. The DNA of the CDR3 is TGCGCCAGCAGTAGGAAGTTCCGAAACACTGAAGCTTTCTTT.

This chain links TRBV12-3 or TRBV12-4 with TRBJ2-1; 9 bases match TRBD2. V trimming: 5 bases; J trimming: 8 bases; junction bases outside the gene matches: 22. CDR3 size: 19 residues. The CDR3: CASSRRSGLAPSPMDEQFF. The CDR3 DNA reads TGTGCCAGCAGTCGAAGGTCGGGACTAGCACCTTCCCCGATGGATGAGCAGTTCTTC.

The gene calls are TRBV20-1 and TRBJ2-5; D is perhaps TRBD1 (6 bases). Per germline, CDR1 DFQATT and CDR2 SNEGSKA (reference sequence). Deletions cut 3 bases from V and 1 base from J, with 18 bases between. The CDR3 sequence is 16 residues long. The CDR3 loop is CSASPIVRQVQETQYF. CDR3 DNA: TGCAGTGCTAGCCCCATCGTCCGACAGGTCCAAGAGACCCAGTACTTC.

CDR3 coding DNA: TGTGCCACCGGACAGAACAATCAGCCCCAGCATTTT. As protein: CATGQNNQPQHF. The chain combines TRBV19 with TRBJ1-5; D is perhaps TRBD1 (6 bases). The V gene lost 10 bases and the J gene lost 3 bases, with 10 bases spanning the gap. Germline CDR1 is LNHDA and CDR2 is SQIVND (reference sequence). This CDR3 spans 12 amino acids.

This chain links TRBV19 with TRBJ1-1; maybe TRBD1 (5 bases). V lost 6 bases, J lost 1 base, and 12 bases lay in between. CDR1 and CDR2 (germline): LNHDA, SQIVND (reference sequence). The CDR3 totals 14 residues. The chain's CDR3 is CASSLGPWNTEAFF. Here the CDR3 DNA reads TGTGCCAGTAGCCTGGGACCCTGGAACACTGAAGCTTTCTTT.

The chain is built from TRBV5-4 and TRBJ2-7; D is possibly TRBD1 (6 bases). The CDR3 runs to 16 residues. Deletions cut 7 bases from V and 5 bases from J, with 25 bases between. Germline V gene data show CDR1 as SGHNT and CDR2 as YYREEE (reference sequence). The CDR3 sequence is CASGLKGTNLLNEQYF. The CDR3 region has the DNA TGTGCCAGCGGACTGAAAGGGACAAATTTGCTCAACGAGCAGTACTTC.

The genes are TRBV7-2 and TRBJ2-1; D is uncertain. There are 11 residues in the CDR3. Trimming took 5 bases from V and 5 from J, leaving 4 bases between them. CDR1 is SGHTA and CDR2 is FQGNSA in the germline V gene. The CDR3, as DNA: TGTGCCAGCAGCAGAAACAATGAGCAGTTCTTC. This encodes CASSRNNEQFF.

The chain recombines TRBV24-1 with TRBJ2-2, with 13 bases fitting TRBD2. Germline V gene lookup returns CDR1 KGHDR and CDR2 SFDVKD. With V trimmed by 0 bases and J by 8 bases, 5 bases remained unmatched. This CDR3 is built from 17 residues. The DNA for the CDR3 is TGTGCCACCAGTGATTTGGGACTAGCGGGAGTCGGGGGGGAGCTGTTTTTT. Its protein product is CATSDLGLAGVGGELFF.

The rearrangement uses TRBV4-2 and TRBJ2-1; unclear D gene. CDR1 is LGHNA, CDR2 YNFKEQ, per germline. CDR3 size: 13 residues. Trimming left V 1 base short and J 5 bases short, with 6 bases between. Here the CDR3 reads CASSQGLNNEQFF. As DNA, the CDR3 is TGTGCCAGCAGCCAAGGCCTGAACAATGAGCAGTTCTTC.

The genes are TRBV6-2 or TRBV6-3 and TRBJ1-2, with D hard to call. There are 13 residues in the CDR3. Germline CDR1 is MNHEY and CDR2 is SVGEGT. Trimming left V 2 bases short and J 2 bases short, with 6 bases between. CDR3 region: CASSYPSNYGYTF. The CDR3 nucleotides read TGTGCCAGCAGTTACCCGAGCAACTATGGCTACACCTTC.

This chain connects TRBV30 to TRBJ1-2, with D unresolved. Trimming removed 0 bases at V and 8 bases at J, with 13 bases between. CDR1 is GTSNPN, CDR2 SVGIG, per germline (reference sequence). CDR3 size: 13 residues. The CDR3 protein is CAWSVGSLRGYTF. The CDR3 DNA reads TGTGCCTGGAGTGTTGGGAGTCTGAGGGGCTACACCTTC.